These 30 T cell receptor beta chains share one sample of origin, sequenced in a study of blood T cell repertoires in COVID-19. Using immunoSEQ multiplex PCR, the repertoire was profiled, and TCRdb retains in-frame clones only, with some absent. The table shows under 250,000 clones, with more than 70% occurring only once. The sequenced sample was peripheral blood. These receptors were taken from a man aged 35-49 years with active or convalescent COVID-19.

As to this clone: Other DNA sequences in this specimen translate into the identical CDR3. The chain recombines TRBV12-3 or TRBV12-4 with TRBJ2-7; D is perhaps TRBD1 (6 bases). The CDR3 sequence is 12 residues long. The V end lost 4 bases, the J end lost 3 bases, and 7 bases lay between the germline ends. The CDR3: CASSYRDYEQYF. The CDR3 DNA sequence: TGTGCCAGCAGTTACAGGGACTACGAGCAGTACTTC.

The V gene is TRBV7-2, the J gene TRBJ2-7; TRBD2 matches 13 bases. V trimming: 5 bases; J trimming: 3 bases; junction bases outside the gene matches: 4. Germline V lookup: CDR1 SGHTA, CDR2 FQGNSA. CDR3 length: 15 residues. This CDR3 is CASSQLAGGVYEQYF. In nucleotides, the CDR3 is TGTGCCAGCAGCCAACTAGCGGGGGGGGTCTACGAGCAGTACTTC.

The count of this clone is one. The chain carries TRBV3-1 (or the pseudogene TRBV3-2) and TRBJ2-1, with 8 positions matching TRBD2. The V gene's germline CDR1 is LGHDT and CDR2 YNNKEL (reference sequence). The ends lost 6 bases at V and 0 bases at J; junction bases unmatched: 7. The CDR3 runs to 16 residues. The DNA for the CDR3 is TGTGCCAGCAGTGAGTTAGCGGGAAGCTCCTACAATGAGCAGTTCTTC. Protein: CASSELAGSSYNEQFF.

This sequence joins TRBV6-2 or TRBV6-3 and TRBJ2-7, with D uncertain. Trimming took off 0 bases at V and 6 bases at J, with 9 bases between the two ends. The CDR3 is 13 residues long. The germline CDR1 and CDR2 sequences are MNHEY and SVGEGT. This CDR3 reads CASSYSVGFEQYF. CDR3 DNA sequence: TGTGCCAGCAGTTACTCGGTCGGGTTCGAGCAGTACTTC.

On this clone itself: This specimen includes other DNA sequences encoding the same CDR3. V gene TRBV6-2 or TRBV6-3 combines with J gene TRBJ1-1; D not certain. The CDR3 is 12 residues long. Germline CDR1 reads MNHEY; CDR2 reads SVGEGT. Between the trimmed V and J ends, which lost 4 bases and 1 base, there was a span of 4 bases. The CDR3 here is CASSSGNTEAFF. In DNA form, the CDR3 reads TGTGCCAGCAGTTCAGGGAACACTGAAGCTTTCTTT.

The chain couples TRBV25-1 to TRBJ2-7; the match to TRBD2 covers 10 bases. Germline CDR1 is MGHDK and CDR2 is SYGVNS. The CDR3 sequence is 15 residues long. The junction had 4 bases not matched to a gene; V was cut back by 1 base and J by 4 bases. CDR3 protein: CASSESLAGVYEQYF. As DNA, the CDR3 is TGTGCCAGCAGTGAATCTCTAGCGGGGGTGTACGAGCAGTACTTC.

The V call is TRBV5-5, the J call TRBJ1-6, with 7 bases fitting TRBD1. CDR1 and CDR2 from the germline V gene are SGHKS and YYEKEE (reference sequence). With V trimmed by 4 bases and J by 7 bases, 5 bases remained unmatched. The CDR3 covers 14 residues. The CDR3 spells CASSLGTANSPLHF. CDR3 in DNA: TGTGCCAGCAGCCTCGGGACAGCAAATTCACCCCTCCACTTT.

As for this clone: The same CDR3 arises from other DNA sequences in this sample as well. J is TRBJ2-2 and V is TRBV29-1; D gene ambiguous. The CDR3 runs 12 residues. Germline V gives CDR1 SQVTM, CDR2 ANQGSEA. Between the trimmed V and J ends, which lost 4 bases and 1 base, there was a span of 4 bases. CDR3 sequence (DNA): TGCAGCGTTGGAGGGAACACCGGGGAGCTGTTTTTT. Translating gives CSVGGNTGELFF.

The CDR3 here is CATSRDPQGQETQYF. CDR3 nucleotide sequence: TGTGCCACCAGCAGAGACCCACAGGGCCAGGAGACCCAGTACTTC. The chain couples TRBV15 to TRBJ2-5; tentative D call: TRBD1 (6 bases). CDR1 and CDR2 (germline): LNHNV, YYDKDF (reference sequence). The ends were cut back, 0 bases at V and 5 bases at J, with 13 bases in the middle. This CDR3 comprises 15 residues.

The V call is TRBV5-4, the J call TRBJ2-5, with 7 bases identical to TRBD2. The ends lost 8 bases at V and 4 bases at J; junction bases unmatched: 8. The CDR3 is 13 amino acids. The germline V gene has CDR1 SGHNT and CDR2 YYREEE (reference sequence). The chain's CDR3 is CASYGGTSETQYF. In nucleotides, the CDR3 is TGTGCCAGTTACGGGGGGACTTCAGAGACCCAGTACTTC.

This chain connects TRBV7-9 to TRBJ2-7; 9 bases match TRBD1. J was trimmed by 5 bases and V by 0 bases; bases with no gene match: 5. The CDR3 has 15 residues. Germline loops: CDR1 SEHNR, CDR2 FQNEAQ (reference sequence). The CDR3 reads CASSLAGGQGHEQYF. DNA of the CDR3: TGTGCCAGCAGCTTAGCGGGAGGACAGGGGCACGAGCAGTACTTC. The entire variable domain, with the rest obtained from reference TRBV7-9 and TRBJ2-7, is as follows: DTGVSQNPRHKITKRGQNVTFRCDPISEHNRLYWYRQTLGQGPEFLTYFQNEAQLEKSRLLSDRFSAERPKGSFSTLEIQRTEQGDSAMYLCASSLAGGQGHEQYFGPGTRLTVT.

The chain employs TRBV10-3 and TRBJ1-2, with TRBD1 as a possible D gene (6 bases). In germline, CDR1 is ENHRY, CDR2 SYGVKD. CDR3 length: 13 amino acids. Trimming took 6 bases from V and 4 from J, leaving 12 bases between them. CDR3 protein: CAIRGDTGYGYTF. Here the CDR3 DNA reads TGTGCCATCAGGGGGGACACTGGCTATGGCTACACCTTC.

The chain recombines TRBV3-1 (or the pseudogene TRBV3-2) with TRBJ1-3; D possibly corresponds to TRBD1 (5 bases). The V end lost 8 bases, the J end lost 7 bases, and 18 bases lay between the germline ends. This CDR3 comprises 14 residues. Germline V CDR1 and CDR2: LGHDT, YNNKEL (reference sequence). The CDR3 DNA sequence: TGTGCCAGCGGCGGGGCAGGGACTTGGAACACCATATATTTT. Protein: CASGGAGTWNTIYF.

The gene calls are TRBV27 and TRBJ1-5, with TRBD1 identical over 12 bases. There are 14 residues in the CDR3. CDR1 and CDR2 from the germline V gene are MNHEY and SMNVEV (reference sequence). V lost 6 bases and J lost 6; bases outside the gene matches: 3. CDR3 sequence reads: CASRGQGAAQPQHF. The CDR3 nucleotides read TGTGCCAGCAGGGGACAGGGGGCGGCTCAGCCCCAGCATTTT.

This clone appeared once. The chain uses TRBV6-5 and TRBJ2-6; tentative D call: TRBD1 (6 bases). CDR3 length equals 15 residues. Between the trimmed V and J ends, which lost 5 bases and 1 base, there was a span of 9 bases. CDR1 MNHEY and CDR2 SVGAGI come from the germline V gene. The CDR3 coding sequence is TGTGCCAGCAGTCACCAGGGGTCTGGGGCCAACGTCCTGACTTTC. This encodes CASSHQGSGANVLTF.

V gene TRBV5-1 combines with J gene TRBJ2-5, with a possible D match to TRBD2 (6 bases). The CDR3 has 15 residues. The germline gives CDR1 SGHRS, CDR2 YFSETQ. V lost 0 bases, J lost 4 bases, and 13 bases lay in between. Written as DNA, the CDR3 is TGCGCCAGCAGCTTGGAGGGGACTGAGGGAGAGACCCAGTACTTC. Amino acid sequence: CASSLEGTEGETQYF.

The chain joins TRBV30 to TRBJ1-1, with 9 bases aligning to TRBD1. The junction had 7 bases not matched to a gene; V was cut back by 3 bases and J by 2 bases. Germline lookup yields CDR1 GTSNPN and CDR2 SVGIG (reference sequence). This CDR3 has 15 amino acids. CDR3 loop: CAWSLGQGSNTEAFF. As DNA, the CDR3 is TGTGCCTGGAGCCTAGGACAGGGGAGTAACACTGAAGCTTTCTTT.

As for this clone: Other DNA sequences in this specimen translate into the identical CDR3. J is TRBJ2-3 and V is TRBV30; D may be TRBD1 (6 bases). The CDR3 loop spans 13 amino acids. V lost 0 bases and J lost 3, with 7 bases in between. Germline CDR1 GTSNPN, CDR2 SVGIG (reference sequence). CDR3 loop: CAWSVGGTDTQYF. The CDR3 bases are TGTGCCTGGAGTGTAGGGGGTACAGATACGCAGTATTTT.

This clone was seen more than once but under ten times. The J gene is TRBJ1-6, the V gene TRBV5-8, with 10 bases matching TRBD1. Germline V gives CDR1 SGHTS, CDR2 YDEGEE. The V and J ends lost 3 bases and 8 bases, in that order; junction bases with no gene match: 5. The CDR3 is made up of 15 amino acids. Here the CDR3 DNA reads TGTGCCAGCAGCTCGGCGGGGACAGGGGATTCACCCCTCCACTTT. Translating it yields CASSSAGTGDSPLHF.

The chain recombines TRBV18 with TRBJ2-5; D remains ambiguous. V lost 3 bases, J lost 2 bases, and 7 bases lay in between. CDR1 and CDR2 from the germline V gene are KGHSH and LQKENI. This CDR3 has 13 residues. As DNA, the CDR3 is TGTGCCAGCTCACCCCAATTTCAAGAGACCCAGTACTTC. This gives the protein CASSPQFQETQYF.

The chain is built from TRBV3-1 (or the pseudogene TRBV3-2) and TRBJ2-7, with D possibly being TRBD2 (6 bases). Germline V gene sequence: CDR1 LGHDT, CDR2 YNNKEL (reference sequence). The CDR3 loop spans 12 amino acids. Trimming removed 4 bases at V and 6 bases at J, with 10 bases between. CDR3 sequence reads: CASSLEGGEQYF. The DNA of the CDR3 is TGTGCCAGCAGCCTCGAGGGAGGCGAGCAGTACTTC.

This clone has just one count. The chain joins TRBV30 to TRBJ2-2; perhaps TRBD1 as D (5 bases). Deletions cut 3 bases from V and 1 base from J, with 15 bases between. The CDR3 contains 16 residues. Germline CDR1 reads GTSNPN; CDR2 reads SVGIG (reference sequence). The CDR3 protein is CAWRAGPQGNTGELFF. In DNA form, the CDR3 reads TGTGCCTGGAGGGCCGGACCCCAGGGGAACACCGGGGAGCTGTTTTTT.

The rearrangement uses TRBV6-2 or TRBV6-3 and TRBJ2-3; perhaps TRBD1 as D (5 bases). Between the trimmed V and J ends, which lost 0 bases and 0 bases, there was a span of 7 bases. The germline CDR1 and CDR2 sequences are MNHEY and SVGEGT. CDR3 size: 15 residues. The CDR3 protein is CASSYSQGSTDTQYF. CDR3 nucleotide sequence: TGTGCCAGCAGTTACTCGCAGGGTAGCACAGATACGCAGTATTTT.

The chain recombines TRBV7-3 with TRBJ1-1; 8 bases are a match to TRBD1. The germline V gene has CDR1 SGHTA and CDR2 FQGTGA. This CDR3 is 15 amino acids long. V shed 3 bases and J 5 bases; nucleotides not matched to a gene: 8. In DNA, the CDR3 is TGTGCCAGCAGCTTCACAGGGGGAAAAGGGACTGAAGCTTTCTTT. This translates into CASSFTGGKGTEAFF. The complete variable domain, with remaining parts taken from reference TRBV7-3 and TRBJ1-1, reads GAGVSQTPSNKVTEKGKYVELRCDPISGHTALYWYRQSLGQGPEFLIYFQGTGAADDSGLPNDRFFAVRPEGSVSTLKIQRTERGDSAVYLCASSFTGGKGTEAFFGQGTRLTVV.

The rearrangement uses TRBV30 and TRBJ1-2, with D possibly being TRBD1 (6 bases). CDR3 length: 13 amino acids. V gave up 2 bases and J gave up 8 bases, with 15 bases separating them. The germline CDR1 and CDR2 sequences are GTSNPN and SVGIG (reference sequence). In DNA form, the CDR3 reads TGTGCCTGGAGTCCCCAGGGGCATGGGGGCTACACCTTC. The encoded protein is CAWSPQGHGGYTF. Drawing the rest from reference TRBV30 and TRBJ1-2, the complete variable domain is SQTIHQWPATLVQPVGSPLSLECTVEGTSNPNLYWYRQAAGRGLQLLFYSVGIGQISSEVPQNLSASRPQDRQFILSSKKLLLSDSGFYLCAWSPQGHGGYTFGSGTRLTVV.

The rearrangement joins TRBV7-2 to TRBJ1-2, with D perhaps matching TRBD1 (5 bases). CDR3 size: 14 residues. The germline V gene has CDR1 SGHTA and CDR2 FQGNSA. V was cut by 4 bases and J by 2 bases, with 11 bases left in between. The CDR3, as DNA: TGTGCCAGCAGCTCGGGGGGACCCAACTATGGCTACACCTTC. This translates into CASSSGGPNYGYTF.

The V and J genes are TRBV19 and TRBJ1-3; unclear D gene. Germline lookup yields CDR1 LNHDA and CDR2 SQIVND (reference sequence). The CDR3 covers 14 residues. V was pared by 8 bases and J by 4 bases, with 15 bases between. The CDR3 region has the DNA TGTGCCAGTCGACTCCGGGGAGCCGGAAACACCATATATTTT. Its protein is CASRLRGAGNTIYF.

The rearrangement joins TRBV7-9 to TRBJ2-3; D gene ambiguous. Germline V gene sequence: CDR1 SEHNR, CDR2 FQNEAQ (reference sequence). The CDR3 covers 14 residues. V dropped 1 base and J dropped 6 bases, with 11 bases sitting between them. In DNA, the CDR3 is TGTGCCAGCAGCTTAGGAGTGAGGCAGGATACGCAGTATTTT. Its translation is CASSLGVRQDTQYF.

The chain couples TRBV7-9 to TRBJ1-1; 11 nucleotides line up with TRBD1. The V gene's germline CDR1 is SEHNR and CDR2 FQNEAQ (reference sequence). This CDR3 is 15 amino acids long. Trimming took 4 bases from V and 8 from J; bases not matched to a gene: 9. For the CDR3, the DNA is TGTGCCAGCAGCTCAGGACAGGGGGCGAGATCCGAAGCTTTCTTT. This codes for CASSSGQGARSEAFF.

The rearrangement uses TRBV12-5 and TRBJ2-1, with 7 bases aligning to TRBD2. This CDR3 region has 18 residues. Germline V lookup: CDR1 LGHNT, CDR2 FRNRAP. Losses at the gene ends were 0 bases for V and 0 bases for J; bases not matched to a gene: 8. CDR3 in amino acids: CASGLVVAGASSYNEQFF. The CDR3 nucleotides are TGTGCTAGTGGTTTGGTAGTGGCGGGAGCGAGCTCCTACAATGAGCAGTTCTTC.